This T cell receptor beta chain was captured by sequencing in a study of cytomegalovirus exposure and HLA in healthy donors. The PCR made use of 60 Vbeta and 13 Jbeta primers. Here immunoSEQ multiplex PCR was the method, and the copy in TCRdb shows in-frame clones only, minus some. In the table there are some 130,000 clones, roughly 83% of which are singletons. This clone came up a few times. Trimming cost V 0 bases and J 1 base, with 7 bases left between them. The germline CDR1 and CDR2 sequences are SGHNT and YYREEE (reference sequence). CDR3 length: 15 amino acids. This clonotype was obtained from a man between 18 and 35 years old in good health and CMV-seronegative. The sample comprised PBMCs. This chain uses TRBV5-4 with TRBJ1-4; D is uncertain. The CDR3 reads CASSLDGGTNEKLFF. The CDR3 nucleotides are TGTGCCAGCAGCTTGGATGGAGGAACTAATGAAAAACTGTTTTTT. Together with reference TRBV5-4 and TRBJ1-4, the CDR3 gives the full variable domain: ETGVTQSPTHLIKTRGQQVTLRCSSQSGHNTVSWYQQALGQGPQFIFQYYREEENGRGNFPPRFSGLQFPNYSSELNVNALELDDSALYLCASSLDGGTNEKLFFGSGTQLSVL.